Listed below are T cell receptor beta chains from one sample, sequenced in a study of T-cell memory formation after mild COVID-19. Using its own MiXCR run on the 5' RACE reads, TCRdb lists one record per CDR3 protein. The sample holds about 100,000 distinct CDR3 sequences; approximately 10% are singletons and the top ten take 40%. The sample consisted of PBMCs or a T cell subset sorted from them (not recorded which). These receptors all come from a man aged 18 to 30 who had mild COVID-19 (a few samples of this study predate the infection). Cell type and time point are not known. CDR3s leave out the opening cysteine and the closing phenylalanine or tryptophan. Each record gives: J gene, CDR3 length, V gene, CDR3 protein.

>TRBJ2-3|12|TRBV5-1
ASSNYRGTDTQY
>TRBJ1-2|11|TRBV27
ASRETENYGYT
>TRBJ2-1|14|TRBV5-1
ASTPEGGPVPNEQF
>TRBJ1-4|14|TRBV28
ASSGPPGRTNEKLF
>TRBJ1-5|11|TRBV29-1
SVGQGNNQPQH
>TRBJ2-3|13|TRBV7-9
ASSLRADSTDTQY
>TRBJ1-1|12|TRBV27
ASSSSSQNTEAF
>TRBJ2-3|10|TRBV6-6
ASSESTDTQY
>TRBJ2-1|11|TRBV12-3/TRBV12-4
ASSYTTWNEQF
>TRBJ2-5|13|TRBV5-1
ASARRGGLQETQY
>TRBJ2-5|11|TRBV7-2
ASSWTGQETQY
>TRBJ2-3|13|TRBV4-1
ASSSGPTGTDTQY
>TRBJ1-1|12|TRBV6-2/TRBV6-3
ASRLKGGGTEAF
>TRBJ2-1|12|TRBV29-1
SVVLAGGLNEQF
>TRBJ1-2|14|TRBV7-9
ASSTFSRQINYGYT
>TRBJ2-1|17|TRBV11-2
ASSGLSRGAGSSPNEQF